This is a list of T cell receptor beta chains from one sample in a study of early T cells in non-severe SARS-CoV-2 infection. TCRdb re-analysed the 5' RACE reads in MiXCR, keeping a single row per CDR3 protein. The sample lists around 78,000 distinct CDR3 sequences, 11% to 15% occurring once. The sequencing sample was made of whole blood. The receptor set was obtained from an adult who was a healthcare worker with PCR-confirmed SARS-CoV-2 infection or an uninfected control (not recorded which). Each CDR3 is given with its conserved first and last residue. The order of the fields is J gene, clone size, V gene, CDR3 protein. Clone sizes are given selectively: once, few, many, or a class where the clone is expanded.

j_gene: TRBJ1-2; abundance: few; v_gene: TRBV19; CDR3aa: CASSVQGNYGYTF
j_gene: TRBJ2-7; abundance: many; v_gene: TRBV27; CDR3aa: CASSSRTGWDEQYF
j_gene: TRBJ2-2; abundance: once; v_gene: TRBV2; CDR3aa: CASSEVGGRNTGELFF
j_gene: TRBJ2-7; abundance: .; v_gene: TRBV12-3/TRBV12-4; CDR3aa: CASSLTSGRKAYEQYF
j_gene: TRBJ1-1; abundance: few; v_gene: TRBV6-5; CDR3aa: CASSRDISTEAFF
j_gene: TRBJ1-1; abundance: few; v_gene: TRBV2; CDR3aa: CASMRDSLNTEAFF
j_gene: TRBJ2-1; abundance: few; v_gene: TRBV5-4; CDR3aa: CASSLAWENEQFF
j_gene: TRBJ2-7; abundance: .; v_gene: TRBV7-7; CDR3aa: CASSLENGKEQYF
j_gene: TRBJ2-5; abundance: few; v_gene: TRBV7-9; CDR3aa: CASSLGTGTGYQETQYF
j_gene: TRBJ2-7; abundance: few; v_gene: TRBV4-2; CDR3aa: CASSPRTAYYEQYF
j_gene: TRBJ2-2; abundance: .; v_gene: TRBV7-2; CDR3aa: CASSSRGSLTGELFF
j_gene: TRBJ2-1; abundance: .; v_gene: TRBV4-1; CDR3aa: CASSQDEWGGTYNEQFF
j_gene: TRBJ1-4; abundance: .; v_gene: TRBV12-3/TRBV12-4; CDR3aa: CASRASTATNEKLFF
j_gene: TRBJ2-5; abundance: few; v_gene: TRBV5-3; CDR3aa: CARSVCRQQETQYF
j_gene: TRBJ2-3; abundance: .; v_gene: TRBV15; CDR3aa: CATSRDPLLAVRSTDTQYF
j_gene: TRBJ1-2; abundance: many; v_gene: TRBV6-1; CDR3aa: CASSQRQGLSYTF
j_gene: TRBJ2-5; abundance: few; v_gene: TRBV18; CDR3aa: CASSPLQGRETQYF
j_gene: TRBJ2-2; abundance: many; v_gene: TRBV2; CDR3aa: CASRRSENTGELFF
j_gene: TRBJ2-7; abundance: few; v_gene: TRBV28; CDR3aa: CASTPDRGEQYF
j_gene: TRBJ1-2; abundance: .; v_gene: TRBV27; CDR3aa: CASSVGGNYGYTF
j_gene: TRBJ1-3; abundance: many; v_gene: TRBV11-2; CDR3aa: CASSLPDYGNTIYF
j_gene: TRBJ2-3; abundance: many; v_gene: TRBV7-3; CDR3aa: CASSLIGGPTDTQYF
j_gene: TRBJ2-7; abundance: many; v_gene: TRBV3-1; CDR3aa: CASSQPSYEQYF
j_gene: TRBJ2-7; abundance: few; v_gene: TRBV5-1; CDR3aa: CASSVTGTGGLEQYF
j_gene: TRBJ1-1; abundance: few; v_gene: TRBV12-3/TRBV12-4; CDR3aa: CASSPRDRENTEAFF
j_gene: TRBJ1-2; abundance: .; v_gene: TRBV5-6; CDR3aa: CASSIGTQAAGYTF
j_gene: TRBJ2-1; abundance: few; v_gene: TRBV20-1; CDR3aa: CSAPRGGLAIYNEQFF
j_gene: TRBJ2-5; abundance: .; v_gene: TRBV12-5; CDR3aa: CASGSGLAGRAQYF
j_gene: TRBJ2-3; abundance: many; v_gene: TRBV28; CDR3aa: CASMGLAETSTDTQYF
j_gene: TRBJ1-4; abundance: many; v_gene: TRBV7-9; CDR3aa: CASSLRGGEEKLFF
j_gene: TRBJ1-1; abundance: many; v_gene: TRBV7-6; CDR3aa: CASSLSGVRGNTEAFF
j_gene: TRBJ2-7; abundance: few; v_gene: TRBV11-2; CDR3aa: CASSPRTARNYEQYF
j_gene: TRBJ2-7; abundance: few; v_gene: TRBV12-3/TRBV12-4; CDR3aa: CASSYRGYYEQYF
j_gene: TRBJ2-1; abundance: .; v_gene: TRBV29-1; CDR3aa: CSSFQQVSSSYNEQFF
j_gene: TRBJ1-3; abundance: few; v_gene: TRBV12-3/TRBV12-4; CDR3aa: CASSLGLAGETIYF
j_gene: TRBJ1-1; abundance: few; v_gene: TRBV7-8; CDR3aa: CASSHRARNTEAFF
j_gene: TRBJ2-2; abundance: many; v_gene: TRBV7-3; CDR3aa: CASSLTDRTGELFF
j_gene: TRBJ2-7; abundance: .; v_gene: TRBV20-1; CDR3aa: CSASERGDSYEQYF
j_gene: TRBJ2-7; abundance: few; v_gene: TRBV4-1; CDR3aa: CASSQGVSGGYEQYF
j_gene: TRBJ2-3; abundance: .; v_gene: TRBV11-2; CDR3aa: CASSWGGNTDTQYF
j_gene: TRBJ2-5; abundance: many; v_gene: TRBV11-2; CDR3aa: CASSFQGEETQYF
j_gene: TRBJ2-1; abundance: many; v_gene: TRBV11-2; CDR3aa: CASSLVGLAASFYNEQFF
j_gene: TRBJ2-3; abundance: .; v_gene: TRBV10-3; CDR3aa: CAISESTSSTDTQYF
j_gene: TRBJ2-5; abundance: few; v_gene: TRBV14; CDR3aa: CASSQKWTSSETQYF
j_gene: TRBJ1-1; abundance: .; v_gene: TRBV5-4; CDR3aa: CASRAGTAGDEAFF
j_gene: TRBJ2-7; abundance: many; v_gene: TRBV14; CDR3aa: CASSPLGSPYEQYF
j_gene: TRBJ2-3; abundance: .; v_gene: TRBV7-9; CDR3aa: CASSFGSGTSDTQYF
j_gene: TRBJ2-3; abundance: many; v_gene: TRBV7-2; CDR3aa: CASSRSRAPTPDTQYF
j_gene: TRBJ1-6; abundance: many; v_gene: TRBV6-5; CDR3aa: CASSYDRTHDNSPLHF
j_gene: TRBJ2-5; abundance: many; v_gene: TRBV20-1; CDR3aa: CSASRRGQETQYF
j_gene: TRBJ2-1; abundance: many; v_gene: TRBV2; CDR3aa: CASSPSGRGHEQFF
j_gene: TRBJ1-4; abundance: few; v_gene: TRBV7-2; CDR3aa: CASSLTTGRIATNEKLFF
j_gene: TRBJ2-3; abundance: few; v_gene: TRBV29-1; CDR3aa: CSAQERADTQYF
j_gene: TRBJ2-5; abundance: .; v_gene: TRBV29-1; CDR3aa: CSVYRGNQETQYF
j_gene: TRBJ2-7; abundance: many; v_gene: TRBV21-1; CDR3aa: CASSNTALSYEQYF